This T cell receptor (beta chain) was recovered during a study of identical twins. General study points: The study found that models underestimated out-of-frame TCR alpha sharing in monozygotic twins. Clonotypes of the beta chain that were abundant in cord blood carried fewer insertions (memory repertoires showed none). The study reached conclusions through statistical analysis that was cross-sectional, not following the same donors.

There are many counts of this clonotype. The antigen remains undetermined. CDR3 length: 14 residues. Trimming shortened V by 0 bases and J by 0 bases, and 5 bases separated the two germline ends. The germline gives CDR1 MGHRA, CDR2 YSYEKL. TCRdb fed the 5' RACE reads into MiXCR, producing one record per CDR3 protein. The sample contains some 500,000 distinct CDR3 sequences, approximately 10% of which appear only once. These records were also assigned to another study, of yellow fever vaccine responses in identical twins.

The specimen sequenced was PBMCs. The chain recombines TRBV4-1 with TRBJ2-5; D unresolved. The clonotype comes from a woman aged 18-35 years in good health. This chain's CDR3 is CASSQEINQETQYF. CDR3 sequence (DNA): TGCGCCAGCAGCCAAGAAATAAACCAAGAGACCCAGTACTTC.